This T cell receptor beta chain was recovered during a study of tumor-infiltrating lymphocytes in localized non-small cell lung cancer. Repertoires were generated with immunoSEQ multiplex PCR, while TCRdb's copy carries only in-frame clones and drops some. The sample contains about 12,000 clones, 86% of which appear only once. The CDR3 runs to 19 residues. The V and J ends lost 5 bases and 4 bases, in that order; junction bases with no gene match: 19. Germline V gene data show CDR1 as LNHDA and CDR2 as SQIVND (reference sequence). Comment on this clone: What it binds is unknown.

Overall study results and limits: Not all patients were TCR sequenced, owing to tissue quantity. No link was found between tumor T-cell fraction and recurrence-free survival. TCRbeta sequencing showed higher T cell infiltration in tumors than uninvolved lung. Different pieces of the same tissue went to different assays, confounding technical variation with intratumor heterogeneity.

J is TRBJ2-7 and V is TRBV19; 11 nucleotides match TRBD2. The sequence was obtained from a human donor with non-small cell lung cancer. Material for sequencing was lung tumor tissue. In DNA form, the CDR3 reads TGTGCCAGTAGTGGAGAGACTAGCGGGAATATACCTCGAATATACGAGCAGTACTTC. This encodes CASSGETSGNIPRIYEQYF.